The 30 T cell receptor beta chains below were found in one sample sequenced in a study of vaccination effects on CD4 cells after COVID-19. Under the ViraFEST assay, PBMC were stimulated with viral peptide pools so that antigen-specific CD4+ T cells expanded. Sequencing was performed afterwards. Following 10 days of culture, CD4+ T cells were isolated. Each participant was administered two doses of either the BNT162b2 or the mRNA-1273 vaccine. These receptors have no known antigen. Here immunoSEQ multiplex PCR was the method, and the copy in TCRdb shows in-frame clones only, minus some. The repertoire includes around 24,000 clones, approximately 80% of them detected once, and about 5.3% sits in the top ten. This sample comprised CD4+ T cells from PBMCs cultured with SARS-CoV-2 spike peptides, obtained after COVID-19 vaccination. The receptors were sampled from a human donor who received a COVID-19 vaccine. Some clones in this sample may be carry-over from other donors' samples.

The CDR3 DNA reads as TGTGCCATCACCGAGGCGGGATCCACTGAAGCTTTCTTT. Translating it yields CAITEAGSTEAFF. The chain combines TRBV10-3 with TRBJ1-1, with D unclear. Germline CDR1 and CDR2: ENHRY and SYGVKD. CDR3 length equals 13 residues. Trimming stripped 7 bases from V and 4 bases from J, with 13 bases between.

This chain joins TRBV28 and TRBJ1-2; D is possibly TRBD1 (6 bases). CDR3 length: 12 amino acids. Germline V gives CDR1 MDHEN, CDR2 SYDVKM. V lost 5 bases, J lost 2 bases, and 6 bases lay in between. The CDR3 coding sequence is TGTGCCAGCAGTACAGGGAACTATGGCTACACCTTC. This encodes CASSTGNYGYTF.

The chain combines TRBV5-1 with TRBJ2-7; D gene unclear. Between the trimmed V and J ends, which lost 0 bases and 9 bases, there was a span of 16 bases. CDR1 and CDR2 from the germline V gene are SGHRS and YFSETQ. The CDR3 has 14 amino acids. The CDR3 reads CASSLEGLYGVQYV. The CDR3, as DNA: TGCGCCAGCAGCTTGGAAGGGCTCTATGGCGTGCAGTACGTC.

The V and J genes are TRBV5-5 and TRBJ2-1, with 15 bases fitting TRBD2. V lost 5 bases and J lost 9; bases outside the gene matches: 9. Germline assignment: CDR1 SGHKS and CDR2 YYEKEE (reference sequence). There are 16 residues in the CDR3. Here the CDR3 reads CASRLWTSGGVGEQFF. The CDR3 bases are TGTGCCAGCAGACTCTGGACTAGCGGGGGGGTCGGTGAGCAGTTCTTC.

This chain uses TRBV27 with TRBJ2-7, with TRBD2 identical over 13 bases. Losses at the gene ends were 3 bases for V and 0 bases for J; bases not matched to a gene: 2. CDR3 length: 16 amino acids. Germline CDR1 MNHEY, CDR2 SMNVEV (reference sequence). CDR3 protein: CASSLGLAGSSYEQYV. The CDR3 DNA is TGTGCCAGCAGTTTGGGACTAGCGGGGAGCTCCTACGAGCAGTACGTC.

This chain joins TRBV5-6 and TRBJ2-1, with TRBD2 matching over 11 bases. In germline, CDR1 is SGHDT, CDR2 YYEEEE. The J segment lost 2 bases and the V segment lost 6 bases, leaving 4 bases of the junction unmatched. The CDR3 consists of 15 residues. CDR3 sequence (DNA): TGTGCCAGCACTAGCGGGGGGTTTCCCTACAATGAGCAGTTCTTC. It yields the protein CASTSGGFPYNEQFF. The complete variable domain, with remaining parts taken from reference TRBV5-6 and TRBJ2-1, reads DAGVTQSPTHLIKTRGQQVTLRCSPKSGHDTVSWYQQALGQGPQFIFQYYEEEERQRGNFPDRFSGHQFPNYSSELNVNALLLGDSALYLCASTSGGFPYNEQFFGPGTRLTVL.

The chain carries TRBV6-5 and TRBJ1-2; D may be TRBD1 (6 bases). Germline V CDR1 and CDR2: MNHEY, SVGAGI. The ends were cut back, 7 bases at V and 7 bases at J, with 16 bases in the middle. The CDR3 contains 13 residues. CDR3 in amino acids: CASTHHREAGYTF. As DNA, the CDR3 is TGTGCCAGCACCCACCACAGGGAGGCTGGCTACACCTTC.

The CDR3 sequence is CASSSQLAGGQAIQYF. DNA for the CDR3: TGCGCCAGCAGCTCTCAACTAGCGGGGGGGCAGGCCATTCAGTACTTC. The chain carries TRBV5-1 and TRBJ2-4, with 13 nucleotides matching TRBD2. From germline, CDR1 is SGHRS and CDR2 YFSETQ. The V segment lost 3 bases and the J segment 9 bases; nucleotides outside the gene matches: 9. This CDR3 comprises 16 residues.

This chain links TRBV6-5 with TRBJ1-6, with 10 positions matching TRBD1. This CDR3 comprises 16 residues. V lost 4 bases to trimming and J lost 6 bases; unmatched junction nucleotides: 6. CDR1 and CDR2 from the germline V gene are MNHEY and SVGAGI. CDR3 protein: CASSLTGGLLNSPLHF. DNA of the CDR3: TGTGCCAGCAGTTTGACAGGGGGCCTTCTTAATTCACCCCTCCACTTT.

The rearrangement links TRBV29-1 to TRBJ1-2, with 9 nucleotides matching TRBD1. CDR1 and CDR2 from the germline V gene are SQVTM and ANQGSEA. V shed 7 bases and J 7 bases; nucleotides not matched to a gene: 13. The CDR3 extends over 14 amino acids. The CDR3 region has the DNA TGCAGCGCTTGGCCGGCACAGGGGGCCGGTGGCTACACCTTC. Amino acids: CSAWPAQGAGGYTF.

This chain joins TRBV30 and TRBJ1-5; TRBD1 might be the D (5 bases). The CDR3 extends over 13 amino acids. The V end lost 4 bases, the J end lost 4 bases, and 11 bases lay between the germline ends. Germline values: CDR1 GTSNPN, CDR2 SVGIG (reference sequence). The chain's CDR3 is CAWTGGTNQPQHF. The CDR3 DNA reads as TGTGCCTGGACTGGGGGAACTAATCAGCCCCAGCATTTT.

The rearrangement uses TRBV19 and TRBJ2-1, with 9 nucleotides matching TRBD1. The V and J ends lost 7 bases and 6 bases, in that order; junction bases with no gene match: 16. The CDR3 is 17 residues long. CDR1 LNHDA and CDR2 SQIVND come from the germline V gene (reference sequence). This chain's CDR3 is CASTSQGQGYTFNEQFF. The CDR3 DNA sequence: TGTGCCAGTACCTCCCAGGGACAGGGCTATACCTTCAATGAGCAGTTCTTC.

This rearrangement joins TRBV6-2 or TRBV6-3 to TRBJ1-5; D is possibly TRBD1 (5 bases). Germline loops: CDR1 MNHEY, CDR2 SVGEGT. This CDR3 contains 13 residues. V was trimmed by 2 bases and J by 6 bases, leaving 8 bases between them. CDR3 residues: CASSYQGAQPQHF. CDR3 bases: TGTGCCAGCAGTTACCAAGGGGCTCAGCCCCAGCATTTT.

The rearrangement uses TRBV6-2 or TRBV6-3 and TRBJ1-5; 8 nucleotides line up with TRBD1. The germline V gene encodes CDR1 MNHEY and CDR2 SVGEGT. Trimming at V came to 5 bases and at J to 5 bases, leaving 11 bases not matched to a gene. This CDR3 has 16 amino acids. The CDR3 loop reads CASSPSGGSGDQPQHF. The CDR3 DNA is TGTGCCAGCAGTCCCTCAGGGGGCTCAGGGGATCAGCCCCAGCATTTT.

The V call is TRBV10-3, the J call TRBJ2-7, with 10 bases matching TRBD1. The CDR3 loop spans 15 amino acids. With 4 bases clipped from V and 3 bases from J, the junction kept 6 bases outside the gene matches. CDR1 is ENHRY, CDR2 SYGVKD, per germline. The CDR3 spells CAISAGTGALYEQYV. The CDR3 bases are TGTGCCATCAGTGCAGGGACAGGGGCCCTCTACGAGCAGTACGTC.

The chain joins TRBV5-1 to TRBJ2-4; no definite D call. The CDR3 is 13 amino acids. Trimming removed 2 bases from V and 6 bases from J, with 9 bases in between. Germline CDR1 reads SGHRS; CDR2 reads YFSETQ. The CDR3 reads CASSFGERNIQYF. The DNA of the CDR3 is TGCGCCAGCAGCTTCGGAGAACGAAACATTCAGTACTTC.

V is TRBV7-8 and J is TRBJ1-3, with 7 bases that match TRBD1. The CDR3 is 15 residues long. V was pared by 5 bases and J by 4 bases, with 8 bases of the junction left unmatched. CDR1 SGHVS and CDR2 FQNEAQ come from the germline V gene. CDR3 region: CASSTQTGRGNTIYF. CDR3 DNA: TGTGCCAGCAGCACCCAGACAGGGAGGGGAAACACCATATATTTT.

V usage is TRBV7-9 and J usage is TRBJ2-3; 9 nucleotides agree with TRBD1. Germline CDR1 and CDR2: SEHNR and FQNEAQ (reference sequence). The CDR3 length is 18 residues. V shed 4 bases, J shed 0 bases, and the junction held 11 bases outside the gene matches. The CDR3 protein is CASSSGTGRITSTDTQYF. CDR3 in DNA: TGTGCCAGCAGCTCCGGGACAGGGAGAATTACTAGCACAGATACGCAGTATTTT.

V gene TRBV5-1 combines with J gene TRBJ1-1; no firm D call. The CDR3 is made up of 15 amino acids. Germline CDR1 reads SGHRS; CDR2 reads YFSETQ. V lost 0 bases, J lost 1 base, and 10 bases lay in between. The CDR3 coding sequence is TGCGCCAGCAGCTTGGTAGGCGGGGAGAACACTGAAGCTTTCTTT. Its translation: CASSLVGGENTEAFF.

This clone was seen only a few times. The chain employs TRBV7-8 and TRBJ1-3; tentatively, D is TRBD1 (6 bases). The CDR3 has 14 amino acids. Germline loops: CDR1 SGHVS, CDR2 FQNEAQ. Trimming removed 5 bases from V and 9 bases from J, with 17 bases in between. CDR3 region: CASSQGHGRTTIYF. CDR3 in DNA: TGTGCCAGCAGCCAGGGACATGGGAGGACCACCATATATTTT.

This chain connects TRBV5-1 to TRBJ2-1; TRBD2 aligns across 9 bases. The CDR3 is 15 residues long. Trimming removed 0 bases from V and 6 bases from J; junction bases left unmatched: 4. CDR1 SGHRS and CDR2 YFSETQ come from the germline V gene. DNA for the CDR3: TGCGCCAGCAGCTTGGCGGCGGGGGGGACCAATGAGCAGTTCTTC. Its translation is CASSLAAGGTNEQFF.

The sample holds a few counts of this clone. V and J are TRBV7-9 and TRBJ2-3, with D perhaps TRBD1 or TRBD2 (5 bases each). Germline lookup yields CDR1 SEHNR and CDR2 FQNEAQ (reference sequence). Trimming pared 0 bases from V and 2 bases from J, leaving 15 bases between. The CDR3 extends over 17 amino acids. The CDR3 protein is CASSLAFGAANTDTQYF. DNA for the CDR3: TGTGCCAGCAGCTTAGCATTCGGGGCAGCCAACACAGATACGCAGTATTTT.

The genes are TRBV6-1 and TRBJ2-3; 10 bases line up with TRBD2. The CDR3 totals 18 residues. CDR1 and CDR2 from the germline V gene are MNHNS and SASEGT. J gave up 1 base and V 1 base, and 8 bases lay outside the gene matches. CDR3 nucleotide sequence: TGTGCCAGCAGTGAAGGCGCGGGGCTAGCGGGGGGCACAGATACGCAGTATTTT. Amino acids: CASSEGAGLAGGTDTQYF.

The V and J genes are TRBV5-1 and TRBJ2-5; perhaps TRBD2 as D (6 bases). The CDR3 consists of 15 residues. The ends were cut back, 0 bases at V and 5 bases at J, with 14 bases in the middle. Germline values: CDR1 SGHRS, CDR2 YFSETQ. CDR3 residues: CASSLGDYRGETQYF. Written as DNA, the CDR3 is TGCGCCAGCAGCTTGGGTGATTATCGGGGGGAGACCCAGTACTTC.

The chain is built from TRBV5-6 and TRBJ2-3; no reliable D call. The CDR3 is 13 amino acids. Germline CDR1 and CDR2: SGHDT and YYEEEE. Trimming pared 4 bases from V and 11 bases from J, leaving 17 bases between. Here the CDR3 reads CASSGSSGIMQYF. DNA of the CDR3: TGTGCCAGCAGCGGGTCTTCGGGTATCATGCAGTATTTT. The full variable domain, with the rest looked up from reference TRBV5-6 and TRBJ2-3, is DAGVTQSPTHLIKTRGQQVTLRCSPKSGHDTVSWYQQALGQGPQFIFQYYEEEERQRGNFPDRFSGHQFPNYSSELNVNALLLGDSALYLCASSGSSGIMQYFGPGTRLTVL.

V gene TRBV7-9 combines with J gene TRBJ1-1; D is perhaps TRBD1 (5 bases). This CDR3 contains 13 residues. Germline lookup yields CDR1 SEHNR and CDR2 FQNEAQ (reference sequence). V shed 4 bases and J shed 1 base, with 7 bases lying between them. The CDR3 nucleotides are TGTGCCAGCAGCTCAGGACAGAACACTGAAGCTTTCTTT. Translating it yields CASSSGQNTEAFF. The variable domain in full, completed from reference TRBV7-9 and TRBJ1-1, reads DTGVSQNPRHKITKRGQNVTFRCDPISEHNRLYWYRQTLGQGPEFLTYFQNEAQLEKSRLLSDRFSAERPKGSFSTLEIQRTEQGDSAMYLCASSSGQNTEAFFGQGTRLTVV.

This rearrangement joins TRBV5-1 to TRBJ1-2; 8 nucleotides line up with TRBD1. J lost 3 bases, V lost 0 bases, and 4 bases had no gene match. Germline V CDR1 and CDR2: SGHRS, YFSETQ. The CDR3 has 15 residues. CDR3: CASSLARGQDYGYTF. The CDR3 DNA reads TGCGCCAGCAGCTTGGCCAGGGGGCAAGACTATGGCTACACCTTC.

This chain links TRBV6-5 with TRBJ1-1, with D unclear. The CDR3 extends over 12 amino acids. V was clipped by 7 bases and J by 10 bases, with 16 bases between them. Germline V gene data show CDR1 as MNHEY and CDR2 as SVGAGI. The CDR3 DNA reads as TGTGCCAGCAAGGCACCTAACCGCCGAGCTTTCTTT. Translation: CASKAPNRRAFF.

The J gene is TRBJ2-6, the V gene TRBV9; D is uncertain. The CDR3 contains 15 residues. The germline V gene has CDR1 SGDLS and CDR2 YYNGEE. V dropped 1 base and J dropped 2 bases, with 7 bases sitting between them. CDR3 sequence: CASSVNTAGANVLTF. The DNA of the CDR3 is TGTGCCAGCAGCGTAAACACAGCTGGGGCCAACGTCCTGACTTTC. Full variable domain (missing parts from reference TRBV9 and TRBJ2-6): DSGVTQTPKHLITATGQRVTLRCSPRSGDLSVYWYQQSLDQGLQFLIQYYNGEERAKGNILERFSAQQFPDLHSELNLSSLELGDSALYFCASSVNTAGANVLTFGAGSRLTVL.

The chain uses TRBV18 and TRBJ1-5; D uncertain. This CDR3 has 13 amino acids. V dropped 3 bases and J dropped 6 bases, with 9 bases sitting between them. CDR1 is KGHSH, CDR2 LQKENI, per germline. CDR3 loop: CASSPPAGQPQHF. The DNA for the CDR3 is TGTGCCAGCTCACCCCCCGCGGGTCAGCCCCAGCATTTT.